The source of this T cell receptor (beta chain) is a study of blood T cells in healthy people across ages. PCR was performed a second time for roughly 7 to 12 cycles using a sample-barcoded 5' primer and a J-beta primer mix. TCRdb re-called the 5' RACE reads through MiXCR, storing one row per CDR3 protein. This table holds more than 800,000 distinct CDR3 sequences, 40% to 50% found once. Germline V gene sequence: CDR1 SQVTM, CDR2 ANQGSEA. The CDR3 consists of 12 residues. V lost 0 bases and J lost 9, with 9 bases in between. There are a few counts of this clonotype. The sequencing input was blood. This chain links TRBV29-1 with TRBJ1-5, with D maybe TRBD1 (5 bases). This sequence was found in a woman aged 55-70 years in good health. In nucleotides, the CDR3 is TGCAGCGTTGAAGAGGGGCCCGGGCCCCAGCATTTT. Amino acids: CSVEEGPGPQHF.